The rows below give T cell receptor beta chains drawn from one sample of a study of early T cells in non-severe SARS-CoV-2 infection. TCRdb processed the 5' RACE reads anew with MiXCR; each CDR3 protein has one entry. The table has tens of thousands of distinct CDR3 sequences, roughly an eighth seen once. The source material was whole blood. The receptors were gathered from an adult who was a healthcare worker with PCR-confirmed SARS-CoV-2 infection or an uninfected control (not recorded which). Both conserved end residues are part of each CDR3. The order of the fields is clone size, D gene, J gene, V gene, CDR3 DNA, CDR3 protein. The D gene is left open where the match is weak. Size tells how often a clone was seen (once, few, many) or the class of an expanded clone, and some rows leave it out.

>few|TRBD2|TRBJ2-5|TRBV5-1
TGCGCCAGCAGCCCTGGGGACTACACCCAAGAGACCCAGTACTTC
CASSPGDYTQETQYF
>few|NA|TRBJ1-1|TRBV29-1
TGCAGCGTTGGGTACAACACTGAAGCTTTCTTT
CSVGYNTEAFF
>many|NA|TRBJ2-7|TRBV29-1
TGCAGCGCTTGGTTCACAGCATACGAGCAGTACTTC
CSAWFTAYEQYF
>once|NA|TRBJ2-2|TRBV4-3
TGCGCCAGCAGCCAAGATGCAACCGGGGAGCTGTTTTTT
CASSQDATGELFF
>few|TRBD2|TRBJ2-3|TRBV15
TGTGCCACCAGCAGAGCCACTAGCGGGGTGACGTCGCAGTATTTT
CATSRATSGVTSQYF
>many|TRBD2|TRBJ2-3|TRBV20-1
TGCAGTGCTAGGGGGACTAGCGGGAGTTCTACGCAGTATTTT
CSARGTSGSSTQYF
>NA|NA|TRBJ2-1|TRBV7-9
TGTGCCAGCAGGCAAGGGACGGAGAGGAACAATGAGCAGTTCTTC
CASRQGTERNNEQFF
>many|NA|TRBJ2-1|TRBV9
TGTGCCAGCAGCGTAGAGTCCCCCGATGAGCAGTTCTTC
CASSVESPDEQFF
>few|TRBD1|TRBJ2-2|TRBV28
TGTGCCAGCAGTTTATACCAGGGGGCAGTTGCCGGGGAGCTGTTTTTT
CASSLYQGAVAGELFF
>many|TRBD2|TRBJ2-3|TRBV27
TGTGCCAGCAGTTTACCTGGACTAGCGGGAGAAGATACGCAGTATTTT
CASSLPGLAGEDTQYF
>NA|NA|TRBJ2-1|TRBV11-2
TGTGCCAGCAGCTTAGATCGGGGGAACTCCTACAATGAGCAGTTCTTC
CASSLDRGNSYNEQFF
>many|NA|TRBJ2-3|TRBV11-2
TGTGCCAGCAGCTTAGGTGCCGACGGGCAGTATTTT
CASSLGADGQYF
>few|TRBD1|TRBJ2-7|TRBV29-1
TGCAGCGTATACAGGGGCGAGCAGTACTTC
CSVYRGEQYF
>few|NA|TRBJ1-3|TRBV6-5
TGTGCCAGCAGTTACGCACGTGCGAGCTCTGGAAACACCATATATTTT
CASSYARASSGNTIYF
>few|TRBD2|TRBJ2-1|TRBV9
TGTGCCAGCAGCGTAGGAACTAGCGGGAGTCATAATGAGCAGTTCTTC
CASSVGTSGSHNEQFF
>NA|NA|TRBJ2-2|TRBV7-9
TGTGCCAGCAGCTCCGGCGGGGCCGGGGAGCTGTTTTTT
CASSSGGAGELFF
>few|TRBD2|TRBJ2-3|TRBV3-1
TGTGCCAGCAGCCAAGGAATGCTAGCGGGAGTTGGTACAGATACGCAGTATTTT
CASSQGMLAGVGTDTQYF
>many|NA|TRBJ2-7|TRBV28
TGTGCCAGCAGTTTAAGAGGGGCTCCCCCCTACGAGCAGTACTTC
CASSLRGAPPYEQYF
>many|NA|TRBJ1-1|TRBV6-2/TRBV6-3
TGTGCCAGCACCCCAGGAAGGAGGACTGAAGCTTTCTTT
CASTPGRRTEAFF
>NA|NA|TRBJ2-1|TRBV7-8
TGTGCCAGCAGCCGGGAGACGTTCAATGAGCAGTTCTTC
CASSRETFNEQFF
>many|TRBD2|TRBJ2-4|TRBV5-6
TGTGCCAGCAGCTTGTTAGCGGGGGATAAAAACATTCAGTACTTC
CASSLLAGDKNIQYF
>many|TRBD2|TRBJ2-1|TRBV5-1
TGCGCCAGCAGCTCGGGTTTACTAGCGGGAGGCGATTACAATGAGCAGTTCTTC
CASSSGLLAGGDYNEQFF
>few|TRBD1|TRBJ2-1|TRBV20-1
TGCAGTGCTTCGACAGGGATTTCCTACAATGAGCAGTTCTTC
CSASTGISYNEQFF
>NA|TRBD2|TRBJ2-3|TRBV6-6
TGTGCCAGCGGCCGGGAGGGCATTAGCACAGATACGCAGTATTTT
CASGREGISTDTQYF
>NA|TRBD1|TRBJ1-6|TRBV20-1
TGCAGTGCTCCTCACCGACAGGGCAATTCACCCCTCCACTTT
CSAPHRQGNSPLHF
>NA|NA|TRBJ2-1|TRBV28
TGTGCCAGCGGGACCTACAATGAGCAGTTCTTC
CASGTYNEQFF
>NA|TRBD1|TRBJ1-1|TRBV28
TGTGCCAGCATAAGGGGGACAGCCGAAGCTTTCTTT
CASIRGTAEAFF
>NA|NA|TRBJ1-1|TRBV13
TGTGCCAGCAGCTCCTCGCAGCGGACTGAAGCTTTCTTT
CASSSSQRTEAFF
>few|TRBD1|TRBJ2-1|TRBV6-5
TGTGCCAGCAGTATCAACTTACAGGGGAGCTCCTACAATGAGCAGTTCTTC
CASSINLQGSSYNEQFF
>NA|TRBD1|TRBJ1-1|TRBV13
TGTGCCAGCAGCAGGGGGCTGGGTGAAGCTTTCTTT
CASSRGLGEAFF
>NA|NA|TRBJ2-5|TRBV29-1
TGCAGCGTTGAGTCCGGGGCGGTAGGAGAGACCCAGTACTTC
CSVESGAVGETQYF
>NA|NA|TRBJ1-2|TRBV2
TGTGCCAGCAGTGATCAAGGGGAAGGCTACACCTTC
CASSDQGEGYTF
>many|NA|TRBJ1-3|TRBV7-9
TGTGCCAGCAGCTTGGCTGGACAGTACTCTGGAAACACCATATATTTT
CASSLAGQYSGNTIYF
>many|NA|TRBJ2-6|TRBV7-2
TGTGCCAGCAGCCCCCAGGGACTTACTGGGGCCAACGTCCTGACTTTC
CASSPQGLTGANVLTF
>few|NA|TRBJ2-1|TRBV5-1
TGCGCCAGCAGGCACGGGACCCTCCTTACTGACGATGAGCAGTTCTTC
CASRHGTLLTDDEQFF
>NA|NA|TRBJ1-3|TRBV7-2
TGTGCCAGCAGCCCAACCTTTGGGACTCACTATTTT
CASSPTFGTHYF
>NA|NA|TRBJ2-5|TRBV6-5
TGTGCCAGCCAACCCTGGCATTGGCAAGAGACCCAGTACTTC
CASQPWHWQETQYF
>once|NA|TRBJ2-3|TRBV7-9
TGTGCCAGCAGCCCCCTGTTGGATACGCAGTATTTT
CASSPLLDTQYF
>NA|TRBD1|TRBJ1-1|TRBV28
TGTGCCACCACAGGGGGCGTTTTGAACACTGAAGCTTTCTTT
CATTGGVLNTEAFF